This TCR beta chain emerged from a study of shared clonotypes between healthy human individuals. Study as a whole: Used for every donor were three CD4 naive, three CD4 memory, two CD8 naive and one CD8 memory plate. Study observations and caveats: Shared clonotypes: about 4.6% naive CD4, roughly 4% naive CD8, about 2.5% memory CD4, 0.4% to 0.45% memory CD8.

The CDR3 is 14 amino acids. After removal of 4 bases from V and 5 bases from J, the junction contained 4 bases not matched to a gene. Germline V lookup: CDR1 SGHNT, CDR2 YYREEE (reference sequence). Positive CCR7 selection of CD45RO-negative cells yielded the naive CD8 cells, and terminally differentiated effector memory CD45RA+ cells were excluded. Genomic DNA of each subset was evenly split across several immunoSEQ plates. TCRdb's table, derived via immunoSEQ multiplex PCR, lists solely in-frame clones and lacks some. The sample has about 2.1 million clones; about 92% are singletons. Regarding this clone: No antigen is known for it.

The rearrangement joins TRBV5-4 to TRBJ2-1, with 9 positions matching TRBD1. The receptor was isolated from a man aged 18 to 30 in good health. Some clones in this sample may be carry-over from other donors' samples. Specimen: naive CD8+ T cells from PBMCs. This CDR3 reads CASSDRGSNNEQFF. CDR3 sequence (DNA): TGTGCCAGCAGCGACAGGGGGTCAAACAATGAGCAGTTCTTC.